The T cell receptor beta chain under discussion was sequenced for a study of T cell repertoires in cytomegalovirus infection. V lost 0 bases, J lost 10 bases, and 13 bases lay in between. CDR3 length: 14 amino acids. The germline CDR1 and CDR2 sequences are DFQATT and SNEGSKA (reference sequence). A few counts support this clonotype. From the reads, TCRdb called clonotypes with MiXCR, one entry per CDR3 protein. The sample lists some 180,000 distinct CDR3 sequences; approximately 19% were seen once. Sequencing was carried out using PBMCs. The sequence was obtained from a human donor in good health (CMV status not recorded). Some clones in this sample may be carry-over from other donors' samples. This chain links TRBV20-1 with TRBJ1-6, with a possible D match to TRBD1 (6 bases). In nucleotides, the CDR3 is TGCAGTGCTAGAGATCCGGGGGGGCGATCACCCCTCCACTTT. Encoded protein: CSARDPGGRSPLHF.